Following are 21 T cell receptor beta chains from one sample sequenced in a study of shared clonotypes between healthy human individuals. Produced via immunoSEQ multiplex PCR; TCRdb's table is partial and in-frame only. The table has 2,500,000 or so clones, more than 90% seen once. Sequencing was done on a sample of naive CD4+ T cells sorted from blood. Indicated subset: CD45RA+ positively selected. The receptor set was obtained from a young man in good health.

As for this clone: Other DNA sequences in the same sample also yield this CDR3. The rearrangement uses TRBV30 and TRBJ2-5; D possibly corresponds to TRBD1 (6 bases). The CDR3 is 12 amino acids. Trimming took 5 bases from V and 2 from J, leaving 9 bases between them. Germline V lookup: CDR1 GTSNPN, CDR2 SVGIG (reference sequence). The chain's CDR3 is CAWSTGQETQYF. CDR3 DNA sequence: TGTGCCTGGTCGACAGGTCAAGAGACCCAGTACTTC.

CDR3 nucleotides: TGCGCCAGCAGCTGGGAGGACAGATCCTACGAGCAGTACTTC. Residues: CASSWEDRSYEQYF. The rearrangement uses TRBV5-1 and TRBJ2-7; either TRBD1 or TRBD2 may fit D (6 bases each). Trimming shortened V by 3 bases and J by 1 base, and 11 bases separated the two germline ends. Germline CDR1 SGHRS, CDR2 YFSETQ. The CDR3 sequence is 14 residues long.

This chain connects TRBV29-1 to TRBJ2-3; D is possibly TRBD2 (6 bases). V was cut by 3 bases and J by 2 bases, with 12 bases left in between. The length of the CDR3 is 14 residues. Germline CDR1 reads SQVTM; CDR2 reads ANQGSEA. In DNA, the CDR3 is TGCAGCGTTGATATGGGACTCACCACAGATACGCAGTATTTT. Protein product: CSVDMGLTTDTQYF.

CDR3 residues: CASSLGPVGGTNSPLHF. The CDR3 DNA sequence: TGTGCCAGCAGTTTAGGGCCCGTAGGGGGGACGAATTCACCCCTCCACTTT. This rearrangement joins TRBV28 to TRBJ1-6; tentatively, D is TRBD1 (6 bases). The CDR3 sequence is 17 residues long. CDR1 MDHEN and CDR2 SYDVKM come from the germline V gene. The V end lost 2 bases, the J end lost 7 bases, and 18 bases lay between the germline ends.

This chain uses TRBV30 with TRBJ1-1; 7 positions agree with TRBD1. Germline V lookup: CDR1 GTSNPN, CDR2 SVGIG (reference sequence). The CDR3 has 15 amino acids. J lost 3 bases, V lost 2 bases, and 9 bases had no gene match. The CDR3 here is CAWSPLDRWDTEAFF. For the CDR3, the DNA is TGTGCCTGGAGTCCATTGGACAGGTGGGACACTGAAGCTTTCTTT.

This clone was seen a handful of times. V usage is TRBV14 and J usage is TRBJ2-7; unclear D gene. Germline V lookup: CDR1 SGHDN, CDR2 FVKESK. There are 11 residues in the CDR3. V lost 2 bases and J lost 6, with 5 bases in between. CDR3 protein: CASSQWGEQYF. As DNA, the CDR3 is TGTGCCAGCAGCCAATGGGGCGAGCAGTACTTC.

For this clone: Germline is not matched at one junction end, which may reflect a read error. The CDR3 nucleotides read TGTGTCAGCTCACCGACCCGAGGGGCGGGGACCTACGAGCAGTACTTC. Translating it yields CVSSPTRGAGTYEQYF. The chain uses TRBV18 and TRBJ2-7; tentatively, D is TRBD2 (6 bases). This CDR3 contains 16 residues. The V gene's germline CDR1 is KGHSH and CDR2 LQKENI. Full variable domain (remainder filled in from reference TRBV18 and TRBJ2-7): NAGVMQNPRHLVRRRGQEARLRCSPMKGHSHVYWYRQLPEEGLKFMVYLQKENIIDESGMPKERFSAEFPKEGPSILRIQQVVRGDSAAYFCVSSPTRGAGTYEQYFGPGTRLTVT.

This chain connects TRBV28 to TRBJ2-1; TRBD2 matches 10 bases. Trimming at V came to 1 base and at J to 6 bases, leaving 3 bases not matched to a gene. CDR1 and CDR2 (germline): MDHEN, SYDVKM. The CDR3 runs 15 residues. The CDR3 coding sequence is TGTGCCAGCAGTTTATCGCCTAGCGGGAGCAATGAGCAGTTCTTC. Amino acid sequence: CASSLSPSGSNEQFF. Full variable domain (remainder filled in from reference TRBV28 and TRBJ2-1): DVKVTQSSRYLVKRTGEKVFLECVQDMDHENMFWYRQDPGLGLRLIYFSYDVKMKEKGDIPEGYSVSREKKERFSLILESASTNQTSMYLCASSLSPSGSNEQFFGPGTRLTVL.

The sample holds one count of this clone. The chain is built from TRBV6-5 and TRBJ1-2, with 8 bases aligning to TRBD1. V lost 2 bases and J lost 2; bases outside the gene matches: 4. The germline V gene encodes CDR1 MNHEY and CDR2 SVGAGI. CDR3 size: 15 residues. The CDR3 region has the DNA TGTGCCAGCAGTTACGGTGACAGGGGAAACTATGGCTACACCTTC. This gives the protein CASSYGDRGNYGYTF.

V is TRBV6-1 and J is TRBJ2-7, with 8 positions matching TRBD1. From germline, CDR1 is MNHNS and CDR2 SASEGT. J gave up 3 bases and V 2 bases, and 3 bases lay outside the gene matches. CDR3 length: 14 amino acids. In DNA form, the CDR3 reads TGTGCCAGCAGTGAACGACAGGGGATCTACGAGCAGTACTTC. Residues: CASSERQGIYEQYF.

This clone has only one observation. The chain carries TRBV10-3 and TRBJ2-3, with D perhaps matching TRBD2 (6 bases). The CDR3 covers 14 residues. Per the germline V gene, CDR1 is ENHRY and CDR2 is SYGVKD. The germline V and J ends were trimmed by 6 bases and 0 bases, with 10 bases remaining between them. The CDR3 here is CAIRLAPSTDTQYF. CDR3 sequence (DNA): TGTGCCATCAGGCTAGCGCCTAGCACAGATACGCAGTATTTT.

The chain couples TRBV28 to TRBJ1-1; 8 nucleotides agree with TRBD1. Per the germline V gene, CDR1 is MDHEN and CDR2 is SYDVKM. V was pared by 6 bases and J by 4 bases, with 4 bases of the junction left unmatched. The CDR3 has 13 residues. CDR3 nucleotides: TGTGCCAGCAGCAAGACAGGGGTCACTGAAGCTTTCTTT. Protein: CASSKTGVTEAFF.

This chain joins TRBV5-1 and TRBJ2-7; 7 positions match TRBD1. The J segment lost 0 bases and the V segment lost 2 bases, leaving 8 bases of the junction unmatched. Germline V gives CDR1 SGHRS, CDR2 YFSETQ. The CDR3 runs to 16 residues. The CDR3 nucleotides read TGCGCCAGCAGCTTTACCCCTGACAGGGTCTCCTACGAGCAGTACTTC. It translates to CASSFTPDRVSYEQYF.

The chain joins TRBV10-3 to TRBJ1-2; 8 nucleotides align to TRBD1. Trimming removed 6 bases from V and 3 bases from J; junction bases left unmatched: 9. The germline CDR1 and CDR2 sequences are ENHRY and SYGVKD. This CDR3 is built from 15 residues. CDR3 DNA sequence: TGTGCCATCAGAATCCCGGGACAGGCGGACTATGGCTACACCTTC. The encoded protein is CAIRIPGQADYGYTF.

This chain joins TRBV7-6 and TRBJ2-7; 8 bases align to TRBD2. CDR3 length equals 14 residues. The J segment lost 0 bases and the V segment lost 5 bases, leaving 3 bases of the junction unmatched. The germline gives CDR1 SGHVS, CDR2 FNYEAQ. Written as DNA, the CDR3 is TGTGCCAGCAGCCGGGGGGGAAGCTCCTACGAGCAGTACTTC. It specifies CASSRGGSSYEQYF.

The chain employs TRBV15 and TRBJ1-6; no definite D call. CDR3 length: 16 amino acids. Germline CDR1 and CDR2: LNHNV and YYDKDF (reference sequence). Trimming cost V 0 bases and J 14 bases, with 20 bases left between them. CDR3: CATSREGFGSPWALHF. The DNA for the CDR3 is TGTGCCACCAGCAGAGAGGGGTTTGGATCCCCGTGGGCCCTCCACTTT.

The chain has TRBV6-1 and TRBJ1-5; D not certain. Germline CDR1 and CDR2: MNHNS and SASEGT. Deletions cut 3 bases from V and 7 bases from J, with 13 bases between. The length of the CDR3 is 14 residues. The CDR3 sequence: CASSERVGGQPQHF. The DNA for the CDR3 is TGTGCCAGCAGTGAGCGGGTGGGCGGCCAGCCCCAGCATTTT.

The rearrangement uses TRBV10-2 and TRBJ2-7; 13 nucleotides agree with TRBD2. CDR1 and CDR2 from the germline V gene are WSHSY and SAAADI. This CDR3 contains 15 residues. The ends lost 4 bases at V and 1 base at J; junction bases unmatched: 1. The CDR3 region is CASSAGLAGSYEQYF. CDR3 DNA: TGCGCCAGCAGTGCGGGACTAGCGGGGTCCTACGAGCAGTACTTC.

The chain is built from TRBV4-3 and TRBJ2-1; D is uncertain. Trimming removed 4 bases from V and 0 bases from J, with 7 bases in between. This CDR3 has 14 amino acids. Germline loops: CDR1 LGHNA, CDR2 YSLEER. CDR3 region: CASSLGSSYNEQFF. Written as DNA, the CDR3 is TGCGCCAGCAGCCTTGGAAGCTCCTACAATGAGCAGTTCTTC.

The chain's CDR3 is CAWWRPGNEQYF. The CDR3 nucleotides are TGTGCCTGGTGGCGCCCTGGGAACGAGCAGTACTTC. The chain uses TRBV30 and TRBJ2-7; D call uncertain. Germline V gives CDR1 GTSNPN, CDR2 SVGIG (reference sequence). The CDR3 runs 12 residues. The V and J ends lost 5 bases and 5 bases respectively, with 13 bases between them.

The chain links TRBV6-5 to TRBJ1-1, with 7 bases fitting TRBD1. V was pared by 6 bases and J by 3 bases, with 10 bases of the junction left unmatched. The CDR3 is 15 amino acids. Germline CDR1 MNHEY, CDR2 SVGAGI. This CDR3 reads CASRPTGSIYTEAFF. Written as DNA, the CDR3 is TGTGCCAGCAGACCGACAGGGTCAATATACACTGAAGCTTTCTTT.